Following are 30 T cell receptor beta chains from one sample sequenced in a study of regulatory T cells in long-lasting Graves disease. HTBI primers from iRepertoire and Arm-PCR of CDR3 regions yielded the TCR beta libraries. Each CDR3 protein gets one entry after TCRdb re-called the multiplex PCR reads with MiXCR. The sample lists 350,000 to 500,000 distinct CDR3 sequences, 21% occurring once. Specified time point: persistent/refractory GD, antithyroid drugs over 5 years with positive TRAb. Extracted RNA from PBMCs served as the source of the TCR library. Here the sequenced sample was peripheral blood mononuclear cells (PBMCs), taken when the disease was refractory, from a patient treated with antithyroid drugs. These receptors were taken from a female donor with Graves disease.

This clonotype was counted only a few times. The CDR3 DNA is TGCAGCGCGGGACAGGGGGCGGGTTCCTACGAGCAGTACTTC. Translating gives CSAGQGAGSYEQYF. This sequence joins TRBV29-1 and TRBJ2-7; 12 positions agree with TRBD1. The V segment lost 7 bases and the J segment 1 base; nucleotides outside the gene matches: 5. The CDR3 sequence is 14 residues long. From germline, CDR1 is SQVTM and CDR2 ANQGSEA.

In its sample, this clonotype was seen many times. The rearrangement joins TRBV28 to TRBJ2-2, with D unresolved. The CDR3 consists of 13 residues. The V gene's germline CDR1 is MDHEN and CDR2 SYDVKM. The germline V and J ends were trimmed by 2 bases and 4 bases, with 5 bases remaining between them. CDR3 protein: CASSLIATGELFF. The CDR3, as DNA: TGTGCCAGCAGTTTAATTGCCACCGGGGAGCTGTTTTTT.

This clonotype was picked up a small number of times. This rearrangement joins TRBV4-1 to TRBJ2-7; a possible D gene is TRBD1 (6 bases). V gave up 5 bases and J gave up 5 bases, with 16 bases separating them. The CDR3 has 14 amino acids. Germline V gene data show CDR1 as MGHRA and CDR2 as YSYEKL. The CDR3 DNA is TGCGCCAGCAGCTATATACAGGGTCGGAACGAGCAGTACTTC. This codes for CASSYIQGRNEQYF.

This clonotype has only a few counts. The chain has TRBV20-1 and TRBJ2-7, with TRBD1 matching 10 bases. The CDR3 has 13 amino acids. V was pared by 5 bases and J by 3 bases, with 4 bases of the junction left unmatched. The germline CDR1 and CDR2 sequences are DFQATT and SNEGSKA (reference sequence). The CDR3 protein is CSAWDRGRYEQYF. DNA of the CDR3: TGCAGTGCTTGGGACAGGGGTCGCTACGAGCAGTACTTC.

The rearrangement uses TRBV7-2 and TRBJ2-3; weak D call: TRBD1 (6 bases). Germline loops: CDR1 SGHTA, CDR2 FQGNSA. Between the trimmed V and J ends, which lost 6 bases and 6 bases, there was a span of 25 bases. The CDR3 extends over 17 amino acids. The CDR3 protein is CASSLDRTTSFLDTQYF. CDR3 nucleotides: TGTGCCAGCAGTCTAGACAGGACCACTTCATTTTTGGATACGCAGTATTTT.

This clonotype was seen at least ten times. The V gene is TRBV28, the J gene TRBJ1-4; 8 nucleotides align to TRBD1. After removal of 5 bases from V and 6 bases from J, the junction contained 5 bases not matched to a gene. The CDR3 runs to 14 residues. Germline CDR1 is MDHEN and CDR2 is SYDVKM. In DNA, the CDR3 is TGTGCCAGCAGTCAGGACAGGGAGGATGAAAAACTGTTTTTT. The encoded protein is CASSQDREDEKLFF. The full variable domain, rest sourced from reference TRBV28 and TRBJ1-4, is DVKVTQSSRYLVKRTGEKVFLECVQDMDHENMFWYRQDPGLGLRLIYFSYDVKMKEKGDIPEGYSVSREKKERFSLILESASTNQTSMYLCASSQDREDEKLFFGSGTQLSVL.

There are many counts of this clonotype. The CDR3: CASIWESGRGKTQYF. CDR3 coding DNA: TGTGCCTCAATATGGGAAAGCGGGAGAGGGAAGACCCAGTACTTC. The J gene is TRBJ2-5, the V gene TRBV30; TRBD2 aligns across 8 bases. The germline V gene has CDR1 GTSNPN and CDR2 SVGIG (reference sequence). The CDR3 has 15 residues. Unmatched junction bases numbered 16, after V lost 7 bases and J lost 6 bases.

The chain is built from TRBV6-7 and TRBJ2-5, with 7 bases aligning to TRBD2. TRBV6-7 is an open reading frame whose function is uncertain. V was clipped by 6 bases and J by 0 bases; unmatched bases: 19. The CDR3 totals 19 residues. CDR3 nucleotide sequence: TGTGCCAGCAGAGACAAACTAGCGCTCCGTCCGCATTACCAAGAGACCCAGTACTTC. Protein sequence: CASRDKLALRPHYQETQYF.

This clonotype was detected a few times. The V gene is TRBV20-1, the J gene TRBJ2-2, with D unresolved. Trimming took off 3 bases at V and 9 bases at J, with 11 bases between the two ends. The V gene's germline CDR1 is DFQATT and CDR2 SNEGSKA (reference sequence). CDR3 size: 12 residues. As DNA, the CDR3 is TGCAGTGCTAGTGAGCACCCACGGGAGCTGTTTTTT. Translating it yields CSASEHPRELFF.

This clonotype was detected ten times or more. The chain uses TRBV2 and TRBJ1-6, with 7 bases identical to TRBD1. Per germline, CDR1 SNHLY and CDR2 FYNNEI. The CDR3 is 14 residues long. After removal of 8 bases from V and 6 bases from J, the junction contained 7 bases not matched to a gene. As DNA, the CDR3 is TGTGCCAGCTGCGGGGACAGTTCTAATTCACCCCTCCACTTT. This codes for CASCGDSSNSPLHF.

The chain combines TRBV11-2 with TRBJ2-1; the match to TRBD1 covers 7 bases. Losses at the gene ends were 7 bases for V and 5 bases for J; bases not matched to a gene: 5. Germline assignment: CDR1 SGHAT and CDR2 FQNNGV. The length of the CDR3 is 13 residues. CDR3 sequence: CASNLDRNNEQFF. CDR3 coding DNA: TGTGCCAGCAACTTGGACAGGAACAATGAGCAGTTCTTC.

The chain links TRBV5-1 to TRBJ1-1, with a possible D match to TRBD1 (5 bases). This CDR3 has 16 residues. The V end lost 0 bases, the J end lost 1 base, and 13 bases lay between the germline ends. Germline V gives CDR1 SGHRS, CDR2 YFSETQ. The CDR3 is CASSLGGEYRNTEAFF. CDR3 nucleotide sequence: TGCGCCAGCAGCTTGGGGGGGGAGTACAGGAACACTGAAGCTTTCTTT.

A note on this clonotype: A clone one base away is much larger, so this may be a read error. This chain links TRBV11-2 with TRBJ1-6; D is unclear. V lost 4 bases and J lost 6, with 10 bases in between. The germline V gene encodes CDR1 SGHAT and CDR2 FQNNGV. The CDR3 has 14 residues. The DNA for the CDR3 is TGTGCCAGCAGCTCACAGAGTACTAATTCACCCCTCCACTTT. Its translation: CASSSQSTNSPLHF. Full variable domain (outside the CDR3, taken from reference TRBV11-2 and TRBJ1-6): EAGVAQSPRYKIIEKRQSVAFWCNPISGHATLYWYQQILGQGPKLLIQFQNNGVVDDSQLPKDRFSAERLKGVDSTLKIQPAKLEDSAVYLCASSSQSTNSPLHFGNGTRLTVT.

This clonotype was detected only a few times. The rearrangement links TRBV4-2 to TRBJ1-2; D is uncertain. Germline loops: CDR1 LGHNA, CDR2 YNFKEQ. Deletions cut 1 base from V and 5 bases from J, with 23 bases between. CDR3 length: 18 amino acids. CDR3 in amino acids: CASSQGGKTILGLYGYTF. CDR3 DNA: TGTGCCAGCAGCCAAGGAGGGAAGACGATCCTCGGACTATATGGCTACACCTTC.

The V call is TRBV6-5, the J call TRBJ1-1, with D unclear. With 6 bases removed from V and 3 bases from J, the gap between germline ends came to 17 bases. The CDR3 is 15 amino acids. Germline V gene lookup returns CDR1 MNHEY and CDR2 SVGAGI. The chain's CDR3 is CASSSSTVGDTEAFF. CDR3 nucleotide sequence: TGTGCCAGCAGCTCCTCGACGGTTGGAGACACTGAAGCTTTCTTT.

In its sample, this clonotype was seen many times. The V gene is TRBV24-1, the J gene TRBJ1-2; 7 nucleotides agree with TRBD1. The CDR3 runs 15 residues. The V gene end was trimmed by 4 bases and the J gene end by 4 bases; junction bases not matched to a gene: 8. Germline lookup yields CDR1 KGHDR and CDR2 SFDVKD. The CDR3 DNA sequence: TGTGCCACCAGTGAGGGGGGGACAGCGGCCTATGGCTACACCTTC. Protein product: CATSEGGTAAYGYTF.

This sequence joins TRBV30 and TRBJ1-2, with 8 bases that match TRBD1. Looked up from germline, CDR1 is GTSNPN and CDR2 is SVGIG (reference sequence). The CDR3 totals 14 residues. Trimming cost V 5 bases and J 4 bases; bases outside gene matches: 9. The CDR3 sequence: CAWGAGTGTYGYTF. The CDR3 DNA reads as TGTGCCTGGGGAGCCGGGACAGGAACCTATGGCTACACCTTC.

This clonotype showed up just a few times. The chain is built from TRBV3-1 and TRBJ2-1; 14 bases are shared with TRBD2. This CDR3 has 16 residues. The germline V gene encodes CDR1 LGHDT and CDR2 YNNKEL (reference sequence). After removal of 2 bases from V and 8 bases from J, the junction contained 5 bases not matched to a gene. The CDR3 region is CASSQMTSGRAYEQFF. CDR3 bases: TGTGCCAGCAGCCAAATGACTAGCGGGAGGGCCTATGAGCAGTTCTTC.

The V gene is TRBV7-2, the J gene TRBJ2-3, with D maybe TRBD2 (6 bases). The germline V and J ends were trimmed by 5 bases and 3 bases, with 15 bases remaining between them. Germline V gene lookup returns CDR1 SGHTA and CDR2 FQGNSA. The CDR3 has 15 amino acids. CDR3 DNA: TGTGCCAGCAGCACTAGACCGGCGGGGACAGATACGCAGTATTTT. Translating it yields CASSTRPAGTDTQYF.

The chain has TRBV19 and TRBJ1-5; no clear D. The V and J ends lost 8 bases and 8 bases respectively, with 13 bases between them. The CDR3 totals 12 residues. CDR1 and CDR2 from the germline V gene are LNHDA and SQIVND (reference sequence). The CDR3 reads CASEGWEEPQHF. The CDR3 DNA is TGTGCCAGTGAGGGTTGGGAGGAGCCCCAGCATTTT.

CDR3 sequence reads: CASSYGQNVLGTYEQYF. The DNA of the CDR3 is TGTGCCAGCAGTTACGGGCAAAACGTTTTGGGTACCTACGAGCAGTACTTC. The J gene is TRBJ2-7, the V gene TRBV6-9; D uncertain. V was clipped by 3 bases and J by 2 bases, with 20 bases between them. Germline assignment: CDR1 MNHGY and CDR2 SVAAGI. This CDR3 spans 17 amino acids.

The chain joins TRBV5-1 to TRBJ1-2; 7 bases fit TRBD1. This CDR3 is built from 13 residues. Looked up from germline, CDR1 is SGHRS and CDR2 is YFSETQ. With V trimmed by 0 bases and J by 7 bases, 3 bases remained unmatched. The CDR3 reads CASSLEQGIGYTF. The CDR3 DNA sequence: TGCGCCAGCAGCTTGGAACAGGGGATTGGCTACACCTTC.

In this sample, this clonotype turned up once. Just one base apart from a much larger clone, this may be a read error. CDR3: CASSPRAFPYYGYTF. In nucleotides, the CDR3 is TGTGCCAGCAGCCCAAGGGCGTTTCCCTACTATGGCTACACCTTC. The chain couples TRBV28 to TRBJ1-2; D uncertain. V lost 6 bases and J lost 3, with 17 bases in between. The CDR3 is made up of 15 amino acids. The V gene's germline CDR1 is MDHEN and CDR2 SYDVKM.

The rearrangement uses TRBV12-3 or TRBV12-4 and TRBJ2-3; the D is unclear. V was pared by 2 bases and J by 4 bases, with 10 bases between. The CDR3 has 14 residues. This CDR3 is CASSLTGPADTQYF. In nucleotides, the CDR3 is TGTGCCAGCAGTTTAACCGGTCCCGCAGATACGCAGTATTTT.

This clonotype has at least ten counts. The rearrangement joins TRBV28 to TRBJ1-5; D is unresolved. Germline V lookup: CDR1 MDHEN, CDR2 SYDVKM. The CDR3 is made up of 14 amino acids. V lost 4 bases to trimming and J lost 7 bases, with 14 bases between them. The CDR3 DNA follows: TGTGCCAGCAGTTCAGACGGCAGCAGCCAGCCCCAGCATTTT. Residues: CASSSDGSSQPQHF. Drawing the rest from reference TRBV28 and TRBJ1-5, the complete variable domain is DVKVTQSSRYLVKRTGEKVFLECVQDMDHENMFWYRQDPGLGLRLIYFSYDVKMKEKGDIPEGYSVSREKKERFSLILESASTNQTSMYLCASSSDGSSQPQHFGDGTRLSIL.

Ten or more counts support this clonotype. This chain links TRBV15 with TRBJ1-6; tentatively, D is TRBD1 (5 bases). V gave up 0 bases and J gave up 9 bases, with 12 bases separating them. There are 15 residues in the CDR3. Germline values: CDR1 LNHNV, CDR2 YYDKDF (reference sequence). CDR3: CATSRDRDGGSPLHF. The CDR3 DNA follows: TGTGCCACCAGCAGAGATAGGGACGGCGGTTCACCCCTCCACTTT.

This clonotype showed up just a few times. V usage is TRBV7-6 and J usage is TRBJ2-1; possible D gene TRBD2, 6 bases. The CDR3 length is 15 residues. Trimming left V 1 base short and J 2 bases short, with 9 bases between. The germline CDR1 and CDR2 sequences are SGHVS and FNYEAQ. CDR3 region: CASSLDGSPYNEQFF. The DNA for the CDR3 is TGTGCCAGCAGCTTAGACGGGAGCCCCTACAATGAGCAGTTCTTC. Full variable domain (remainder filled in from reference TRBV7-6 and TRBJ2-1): GAGVSQSPRYKVTKRGQDVALRCDPISGHVSLYWYRQALGQGPEFLTYFNYEAQQDKSGLPNDRFSAERPEGSISTLTIQRTEQRDSAMYRCASSLDGSPYNEQFFGPGTRLTVL.

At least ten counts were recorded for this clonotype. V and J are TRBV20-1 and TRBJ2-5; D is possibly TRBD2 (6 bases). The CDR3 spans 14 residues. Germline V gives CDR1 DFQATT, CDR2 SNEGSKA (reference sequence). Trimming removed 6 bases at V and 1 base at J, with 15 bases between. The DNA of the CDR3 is TGCAGTGCAGCGGCGGGGACCCGCCAAGAGACCCAGTACTTC. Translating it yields CSAAAGTRQETQYF.

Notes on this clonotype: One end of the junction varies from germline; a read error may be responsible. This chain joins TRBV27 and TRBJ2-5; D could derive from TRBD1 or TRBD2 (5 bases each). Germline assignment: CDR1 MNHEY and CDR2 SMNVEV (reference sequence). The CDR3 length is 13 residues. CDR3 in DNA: TGTGCCAGCGCCAACGGGGCAGAAGAGACCCGGTACTTC. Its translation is CASANGAEETRYF.

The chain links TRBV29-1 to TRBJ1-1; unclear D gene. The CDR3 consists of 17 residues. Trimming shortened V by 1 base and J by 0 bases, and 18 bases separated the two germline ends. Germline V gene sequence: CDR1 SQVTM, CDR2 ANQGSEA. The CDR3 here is CSVEGEVLGPMNTEAFF. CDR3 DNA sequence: TGCAGCGTTGAAGGTGAGGTGTTAGGGCCTATGAACACTGAAGCTTTCTTT.